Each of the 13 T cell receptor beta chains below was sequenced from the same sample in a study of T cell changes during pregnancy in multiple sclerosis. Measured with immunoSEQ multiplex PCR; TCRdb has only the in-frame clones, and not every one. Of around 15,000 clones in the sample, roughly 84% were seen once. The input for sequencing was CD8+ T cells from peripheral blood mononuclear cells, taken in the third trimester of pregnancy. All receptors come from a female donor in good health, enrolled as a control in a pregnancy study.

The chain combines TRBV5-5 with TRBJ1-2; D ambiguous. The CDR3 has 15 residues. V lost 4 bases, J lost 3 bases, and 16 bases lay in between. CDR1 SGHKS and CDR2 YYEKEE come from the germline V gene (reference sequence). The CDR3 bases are TGTGCCAGCAGCCGGGATGACGGGCTGTACTATGGCTACACCTTC. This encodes CASSRDDGLYYGYTF.

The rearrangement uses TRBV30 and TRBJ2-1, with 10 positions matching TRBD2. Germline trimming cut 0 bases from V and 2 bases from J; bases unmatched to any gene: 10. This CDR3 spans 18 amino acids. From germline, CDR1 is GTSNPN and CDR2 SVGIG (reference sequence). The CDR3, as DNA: TGTGCCTGGAGTGTGGGGCTAGCGGGAGACGGCCCCTACAATGAGCAGTTCTTC. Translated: CAWSVGLAGDGPYNEQFF.

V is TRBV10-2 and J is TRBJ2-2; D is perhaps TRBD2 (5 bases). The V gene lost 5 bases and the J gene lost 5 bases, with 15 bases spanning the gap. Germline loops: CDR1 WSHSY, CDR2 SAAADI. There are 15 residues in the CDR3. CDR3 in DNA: TGCGCCAGCAGTTCGGTAATTGGCGGGACCGGGGAGCTGTTTTTT. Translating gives CASSSVIGGTGELFF.

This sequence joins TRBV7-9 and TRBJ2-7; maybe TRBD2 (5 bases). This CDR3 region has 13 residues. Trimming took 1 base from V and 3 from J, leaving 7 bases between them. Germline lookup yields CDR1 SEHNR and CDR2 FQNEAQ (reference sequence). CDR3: CASSLGGDYEQYF. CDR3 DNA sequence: TGTGCCAGCAGCTTAGGGGGAGACTACGAGCAGTACTTC. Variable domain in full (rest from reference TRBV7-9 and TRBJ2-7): DTGVSQNPRHKITKRGQNVTFRCDPISEHNRLYWYRQTLGQGPEFLTYFQNEAQLEKSRLLSDRFSAERPKGSFSTLEIQRTEQGDSAMYLCASSLGGDYEQYFGPGTRLTVT.

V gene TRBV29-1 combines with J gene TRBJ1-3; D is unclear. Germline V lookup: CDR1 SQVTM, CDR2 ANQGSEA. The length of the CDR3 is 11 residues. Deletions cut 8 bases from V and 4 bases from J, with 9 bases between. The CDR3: CSTHQGNTIYF. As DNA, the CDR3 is TGCAGCACACATCAAGGAAACACCATATATTTT.

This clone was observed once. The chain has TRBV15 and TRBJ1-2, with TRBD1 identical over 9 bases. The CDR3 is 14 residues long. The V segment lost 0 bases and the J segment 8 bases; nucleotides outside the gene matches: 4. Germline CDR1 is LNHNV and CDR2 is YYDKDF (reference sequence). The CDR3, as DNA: TGTGCCACCAGCAGAGAAACAGGGGGCGGGGGCTACACCTTC. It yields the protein CATSRETGGGGYTF.

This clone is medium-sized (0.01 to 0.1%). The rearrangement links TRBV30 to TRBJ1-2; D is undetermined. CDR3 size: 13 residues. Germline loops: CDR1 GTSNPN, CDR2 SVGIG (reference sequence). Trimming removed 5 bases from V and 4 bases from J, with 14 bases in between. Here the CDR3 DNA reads TGTGCCTGGTCGGCCCAAACGGGCTATGGCTACACCTTC. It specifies CAWSAQTGYGYTF.

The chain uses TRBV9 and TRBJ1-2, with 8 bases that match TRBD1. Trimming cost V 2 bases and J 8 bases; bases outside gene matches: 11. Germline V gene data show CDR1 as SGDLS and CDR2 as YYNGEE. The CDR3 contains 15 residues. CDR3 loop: CASSVDRERDAGYTF. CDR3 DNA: TGTGCCAGCAGCGTGGACAGGGAGAGGGACGCCGGCTACACCTTC.

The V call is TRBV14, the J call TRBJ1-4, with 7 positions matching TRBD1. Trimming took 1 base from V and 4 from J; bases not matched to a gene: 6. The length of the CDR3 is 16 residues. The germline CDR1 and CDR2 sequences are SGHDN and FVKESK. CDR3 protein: CASSQGYGTDNEKLFF. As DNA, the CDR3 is TGTGCCAGCAGCCAAGGATACGGGACAGATAATGAAAAACTGTTTTTT.

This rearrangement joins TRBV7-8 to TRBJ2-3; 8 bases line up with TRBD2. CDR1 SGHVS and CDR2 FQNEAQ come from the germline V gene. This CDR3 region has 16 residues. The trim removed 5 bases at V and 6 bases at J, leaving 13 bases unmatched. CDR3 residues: CASSPRGSGSDDTQYF. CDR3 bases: TGTGCCAGCAGCCCCCGTGGGAGCGGGAGCGACGATACGCAGTATTTT.

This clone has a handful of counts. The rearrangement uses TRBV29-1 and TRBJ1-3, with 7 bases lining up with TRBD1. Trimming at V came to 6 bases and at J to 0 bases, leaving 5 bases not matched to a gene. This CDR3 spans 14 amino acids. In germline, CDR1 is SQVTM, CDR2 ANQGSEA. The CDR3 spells CSVDDRDSGNTIYF. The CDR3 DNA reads TGCAGCGTAGATGACAGGGACTCTGGAAACACCATATATTTT.

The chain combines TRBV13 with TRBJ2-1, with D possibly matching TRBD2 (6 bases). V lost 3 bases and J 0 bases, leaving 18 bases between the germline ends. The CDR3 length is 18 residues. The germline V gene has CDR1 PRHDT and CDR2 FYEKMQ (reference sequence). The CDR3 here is CASSLELALGSSYNEQFF. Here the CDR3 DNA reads TGTGCCAGCAGCTTGGAACTAGCCCTCGGTAGCTCCTACAATGAGCAGTTCTTC.

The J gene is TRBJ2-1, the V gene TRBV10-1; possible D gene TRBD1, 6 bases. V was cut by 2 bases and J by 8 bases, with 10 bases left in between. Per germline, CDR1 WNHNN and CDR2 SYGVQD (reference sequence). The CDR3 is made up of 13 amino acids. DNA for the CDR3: TGCGCCAGCAGTGAGACAGGGTCGGATGAGCAGTTCTTC. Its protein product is CASSETGSDEQFF.